What follows are 15 T cell receptor beta chains derived from one specimen sequenced in a study of shared clonotypes between healthy human individuals. Data came from immunoSEQ multiplex PCR; TCRdb stores just in-frame clones and leaves some out. The sample comprises more than 1.2 million clones, around 98.5% of which are singletons, and 0.3% to 0.45% rests with the top ten. Source material: naive CD4+ T cells sorted from blood. Subset: CD45RA+ positively selected. Receptors originate from a man aged 30-40 years in good health.

V gene TRBV5-1 combines with J gene TRBJ2-1; the D call may be TRBD1 or TRBD2 (5 bases each). Germline CDR1 reads SGHRS; CDR2 reads YFSETQ. V lost 4 bases, J lost 6 bases, and 14 bases lay in between. The CDR3 sequence is 14 residues long. CDR3 sequence reads: CASSAGSLSNEQFF. CDR3 in DNA: TGCGCCAGCAGCGCAGGGAGTTTGAGCAATGAGCAGTTCTTC. The full variable domain, with the rest looked up from reference TRBV5-1 and TRBJ2-1, is KAGVTQTPRYLIKTRGQQVTLSCSPISGHRSVSWYQQTPGQGLQFLFEYFSETQRNKGNFPGRFSGRQFSNSRSEMNVSTLELGDSALYLCASSAGSLSNEQFFGPGTRLTVL.

As DNA, the CDR3 is TGTGCCAGCAGCTACAGGGGCAATCAGCCCCAGCATTTT. Its protein is CASSYRGNQPQHF. The rearrangement links TRBV5-8 to TRBJ1-5, with D perhaps matching TRBD1 (6 bases). Germline loops: CDR1 SGHTS, CDR2 YDEGEE. The ends were cut back, 3 bases at V and 2 bases at J, with 6 bases in the middle. The CDR3 totals 13 residues.

V gene TRBV6-1 combines with J gene TRBJ1-5; 7 bases are a match to TRBD1. This CDR3 region has 16 residues. From germline, CDR1 is MNHNS and CDR2 SASEGT. After removal of 4 bases from V and 4 bases from J, the junction contained 10 bases not matched to a gene. The CDR3 protein is CASSAPTGAGNQPQHF. As DNA, the CDR3 is TGTGCCAGCAGTGCCCCCACAGGGGCGGGAAATCAGCCCCAGCATTTT.

A remark on this clone: The sample carries other DNA sequences with the same CDR3. The V call is TRBV6-5, the J call TRBJ2-7; TRBD1 is a possible D gene (5 bases). V gave up 6 bases and J gave up 4 bases, with 10 bases separating them. The CDR3 has 12 amino acids. Germline lookup yields CDR1 MNHEY and CDR2 SVGAGI. In DNA form, the CDR3 reads TGTGCCAGCAGACGCGACAGTTACGAGCAGTACTTC. This encodes CASRRDSYEQYF.

The V and J genes are TRBV20-1 and TRBJ2-7, with D perhaps matching TRBD1 (6 bases). The CDR3 totals 10 residues. The germline CDR1 and CDR2 sequences are DFQATT and SNEGSKA (reference sequence). Trimming shortened V by 6 bases and J by 10 bases, and 13 bases separated the two germline ends. The DNA of the CDR3 is TGCAGTGCCGGTAGGACAGACCAGTACTTC. Amino acid sequence: CSAGRTDQYF.

The J gene is TRBJ2-2, the V gene TRBV6-5; D unresolved. There are 14 residues in the CDR3. Germline V gene lookup returns CDR1 MNHEY and CDR2 SVGAGI. V was clipped by 6 bases and J by 5 bases, with 13 bases between them. DNA of the CDR3: TGTGCCAGCAGAACCCCGGACGGAACCGGGGAGCTGTTTTTT. This encodes CASRTPDGTGELFF.

The V gene is TRBV5-1, the J gene TRBJ1-1, with 7 positions matching TRBD1. This CDR3 region has 15 residues. CDR1 is SGHRS and CDR2 is YFSETQ in the germline V gene. V shed 1 base, J shed 1 base, and the junction held 4 bases outside the gene matches. The CDR3 spells CASSLRGRTNTEAFF. CDR3 nucleotides: TGCGCCAGCAGCTTGAGGGGGCGGACGAACACTGAAGCTTTCTTT.

This clone occurred once. The rearrangement links TRBV5-4 to TRBJ2-7; D not resolved. The CDR3 contains 14 residues. The germline V and J ends were trimmed by 3 bases and 0 bases, with 10 bases remaining between them. CDR1 SGHNT and CDR2 YYREEE come from the germline V gene (reference sequence). The CDR3 spells CASSSGPHSYEQYF. In nucleotides, the CDR3 is TGTGCCAGCAGCTCCGGGCCGCACTCCTACGAGCAGTACTTC.

The V gene is TRBV18, the J gene TRBJ2-6; D not certain. The CDR3 sequence is 18 residues long. With 1 base removed from V and 0 bases from J, the gap between germline ends came to 13 bases. CDR1 and CDR2 (germline): KGHSH, LQKENI. The CDR3 reads CASSPQQISHSGANVLTF. CDR3 nucleotides: TGTGCCAGCTCACCACAACAAATCTCCCACTCTGGGGCCAACGTCCTGACTTTC.

Regarding this clone: This same CDR3 is encoded by further DNA sequences in the sample. The CDR3, as DNA: TGCGCCAGCAGCTTGGGAGGGGGTTCGACTGAAGCTTTCTTT. Translation: CASSLGGGSTEAFF. The rearrangement joins TRBV5-1 to TRBJ1-1; D is perhaps TRBD1 (6 bases). This CDR3 region has 14 residues. Deletions cut 0 bases from V and 5 bases from J, with 11 bases between. Germline CDR1 reads SGHRS; CDR2 reads YFSETQ.

The chain joins TRBV29-1 to TRBJ2-7, with TRBD2 matching 12 bases. The CDR3 has 14 amino acids. V gave up 6 bases and J gave up 3 bases; unmatched junction bases: 6. Germline CDR1 reads SQVTM; CDR2 reads ANQGSEA. Here the CDR3 DNA reads TGCAGCGTGCGGACTAGCGGGGCGGGCTACGAGCAGTACTTC. Its protein product is CSVRTSGAGYEQYF.

This chain joins TRBV18 and TRBJ2-5; 8 bases line up with TRBD2. In germline, CDR1 is KGHSH, CDR2 LQKENI. The junction had 7 bases not matched to a gene; V was cut back by 3 bases and J by 1 base. The CDR3 totals 16 residues. CDR3 protein: CASSPRVAGTQETQYF. CDR3 DNA: TGTGCCAGCTCACCCCGGGTAGCGGGGACCCAAGAGACCCAGTACTTC.

Comment on this clone: This sample includes further DNA sequences coding for the same CDR3. The chain is built from TRBV18 and TRBJ2-7, with D possibly matching TRBD1 (5 bases). The V gene's germline CDR1 is KGHSH and CDR2 LQKENI. V gave up 3 bases and J gave up 3 bases, with 12 bases separating them. The CDR3 covers 14 residues. The CDR3: CASSPQGLGYEQYF. The CDR3 bases are TGTGCCAGCTCACCTCAGGGTCTGGGCTACGAGCAGTACTTC.

The count of this clone is one. The chain employs TRBV4-1 and TRBJ2-5, with 7 nucleotides matching TRBD1. V trimming: 4 bases; J trimming: 5 bases; junction bases outside the gene matches: 7. CDR1 MGHRA and CDR2 YSYEKL come from the germline V gene. The length of the CDR3 is 14 residues. In DNA, the CDR3 is TGCGCCAGCAGCCCGGGACAGAGGGAGGAGACCCAGTACTTC. Protein sequence: CASSPGQREETQYF.

The genes are TRBV9 and TRBJ2-7, with D possibly TRBD2 on 5 matching bases. The length of the CDR3 is 15 residues. The germline gives CDR1 SGDLS, CDR2 YYNGEE. Trimming stripped 0 bases from V and 2 bases from J, with 12 bases between. The chain's CDR3 is CASSVAVGSPYEQYF. DNA of the CDR3: TGTGCCAGCAGCGTAGCTGTAGGGAGTCCCTACGAGCAGTACTTC.